The 5 T cell receptor beta chains below come from one sample, sequenced in a study of blood T cell repertoires in COVID-19. Using immunoSEQ multiplex PCR, the repertoire was profiled, and TCRdb retains in-frame clones only, with some absent. The repertoire has about 290,000 clones, over 80% of them found once; the top ten carry less than 4.5%. The sequencing input was peripheral blood. These receptors originate from a woman between 45 and 60 years old with active or convalescent COVID-19.

The J gene is TRBJ2-3, the V gene TRBV29-1; the match to TRBD2 covers 10 bases. CDR1 SQVTM and CDR2 ANQGSEA come from the germline V gene. The CDR3 is made up of 15 amino acids. The V gene end was trimmed by 6 bases and the J gene end by 0 bases; junction bases not matched to a gene: 6. The CDR3 bases are TGCAGCGTCACCCCTAGCGGGAGTAGCACAGATACGCAGTATTTT. Its protein product is CSVTPSGSSTDTQYF.

The DNA for the CDR3 is TGTGCCAGCAGCTTAGGGGACATCAGCAATCAGCCCCAGCATTTT. Translation gives CASSLGDISNQPQHF. The chain has TRBV7-9 and TRBJ1-5, with a tentative D call TRBD1 (6 bases). CDR3 length equals 15 residues. V was cut by 1 base and J by 1 base, with 8 bases left in between. From germline, CDR1 is SEHNR and CDR2 FQNEAQ (reference sequence).

This clone was seen once. This chain uses TRBV5-5 with TRBJ2-3, with TRBD2 as a possible D gene (5 bases). The CDR3 is 13 residues long. The germline gives CDR1 SGHKS, CDR2 YYEKEE (reference sequence). The V and J ends lost 4 bases and 8 bases respectively, with 14 bases between them. CDR3 coding DNA: TGTGCCAGCAGCGCGGGTTGGTTGATTACGCAGTATTTT. Translation gives CASSAGWLITQYF.

The chain links TRBV7-2 to TRBJ2-7; TRBD1 agrees at 8 bases. The V segment lost 3 bases and the J segment 2 bases; nucleotides outside the gene matches: 15. The CDR3 has 18 amino acids. The V gene's germline CDR1 is SGHTA and CDR2 FQGNSA. In nucleotides, the CDR3 is TGTGCCAGCAGCTTTGGATCAGGGGGCTCCTCGATTCCCTACGAGCAGTACTTC. Amino acid sequence: CASSFGSGGSSIPYEQYF.

The V and J genes are TRBV6-5 and TRBJ1-5; D uncertain. V was trimmed by 6 bases and J by 0 bases, leaving 12 bases between them. Germline V gene sequence: CDR1 MNHEY, CDR2 SVGAGI. The CDR3 extends over 15 amino acids. CDR3 sequence reads: CASREGLYSNQPQHF. The CDR3 DNA sequence: TGTGCCAGCAGGGAGGGTCTATATAGCAATCAGCCCCAGCATTTT.